The following is a T cell receptor (beta chain) sequence with its context. TCRdb keeps only in-frame clones here, not all; method: immunoSEQ multiplex PCR. The table includes some 66,000 clones, about 90% detected once. The sample belongs to a study of blood T cell repertoires in COVID-19. The overall study: Whether acute or convalescent, the COVID-19 samples came from the United States, Italy and Spain.

With V trimmed by 4 bases and J by 1 base, 0 bases remained unmatched. The CDR3 is 15 amino acids. Germline V gene sequence: CDR1 ENHRY, CDR2 SYGVKD. The receptor comes from a human donor in a cohort sampled during active COVID-19. This chain joins TRBV10-3 and TRBJ2-1, with 11 bases aligning to TRBD1. What was sequenced was peripheral blood. DNA for the CDR3: TGTGCCATCAGTGGGGACAGGGGGTCCTACAATGAGCAGTTCTTC. This sequence encodes CAISGDRGSYNEQFF.